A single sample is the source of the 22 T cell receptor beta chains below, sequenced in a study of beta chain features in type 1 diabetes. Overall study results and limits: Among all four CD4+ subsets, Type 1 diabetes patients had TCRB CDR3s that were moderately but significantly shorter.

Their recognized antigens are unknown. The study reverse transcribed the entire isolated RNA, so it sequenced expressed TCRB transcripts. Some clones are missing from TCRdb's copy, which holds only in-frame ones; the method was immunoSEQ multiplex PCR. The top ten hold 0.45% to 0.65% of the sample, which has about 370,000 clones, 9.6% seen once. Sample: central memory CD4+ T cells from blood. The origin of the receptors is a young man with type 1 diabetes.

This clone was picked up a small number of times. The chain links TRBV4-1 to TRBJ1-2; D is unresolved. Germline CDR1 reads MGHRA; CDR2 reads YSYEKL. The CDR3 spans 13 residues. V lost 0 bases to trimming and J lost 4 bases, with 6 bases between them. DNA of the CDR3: TGCGCCAGCAGCCAAGAGGCAGGCTATGGCTACACCTTC. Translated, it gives CASSQEAGYGYTF.

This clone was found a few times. The CDR3 DNA reads TGTGCCAGCAGTTACTCGGGGGCCAGCCTCACTGAAGCTTTCTTT. Its translation is CASSYSGASLTEAFF. This chain links TRBV6-6 with TRBJ1-1; D possibly corresponds to TRBD1 (6 bases). The CDR3 extends over 15 amino acids. V was cut by 0 bases and J by 4 bases, with 12 bases left in between. CDR1 is MNHNY and CDR2 is SVGAGI in the germline V gene (reference sequence).

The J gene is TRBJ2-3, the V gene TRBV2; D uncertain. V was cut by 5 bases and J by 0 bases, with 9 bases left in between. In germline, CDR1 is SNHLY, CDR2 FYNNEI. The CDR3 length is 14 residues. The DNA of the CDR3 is TGTGCCAGCAGTAAAGTCAGTAGCACAGATACGCAGTATTTT. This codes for CASSKVSSTDTQYF.

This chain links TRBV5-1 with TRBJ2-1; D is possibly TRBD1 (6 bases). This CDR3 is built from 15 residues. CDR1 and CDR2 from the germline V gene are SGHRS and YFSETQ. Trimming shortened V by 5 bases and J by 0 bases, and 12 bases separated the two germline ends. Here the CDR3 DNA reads TGCGCCAGCAGTGAACAGGGAAGCTCCTACAATGAGCAGTTCTTC. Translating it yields CASSEQGSSYNEQFF. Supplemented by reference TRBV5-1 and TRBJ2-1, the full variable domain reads KAGVTQTPRYLIKTRGQQVTLSCSPISGHRSVSWYQQTPGQGLQFLFEYFSETQRNKGNFPGRFSGRQFSNSRSEMNVSTLELGDSALYLCASSEQGSSYNEQFFGPGTRLTVL.

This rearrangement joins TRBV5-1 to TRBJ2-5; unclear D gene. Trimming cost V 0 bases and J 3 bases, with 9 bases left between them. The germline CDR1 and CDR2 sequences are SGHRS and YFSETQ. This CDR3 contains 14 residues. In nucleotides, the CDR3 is TGCGCCAGCAGCTTGGTTAATGTGGAAGAGACCCAGTACTTC. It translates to CASSLVNVEETQYF.

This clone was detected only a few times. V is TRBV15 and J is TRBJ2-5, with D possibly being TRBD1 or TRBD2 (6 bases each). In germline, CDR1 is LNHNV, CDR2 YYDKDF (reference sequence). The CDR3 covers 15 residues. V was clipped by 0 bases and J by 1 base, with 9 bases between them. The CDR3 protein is CATSRDRGPQETQYF. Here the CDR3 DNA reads TGTGCCACCAGCAGAGATCGGGGGCCCCAAGAGACCCAGTACTTC.

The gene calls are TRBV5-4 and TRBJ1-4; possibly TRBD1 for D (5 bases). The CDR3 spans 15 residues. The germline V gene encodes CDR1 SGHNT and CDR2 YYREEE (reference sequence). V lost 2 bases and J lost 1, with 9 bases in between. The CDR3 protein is CASSLSGGTNEKLFF. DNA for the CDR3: TGTGCCAGCAGCTTAAGCGGGGGAACTAATGAAAAACTGTTTTTT.

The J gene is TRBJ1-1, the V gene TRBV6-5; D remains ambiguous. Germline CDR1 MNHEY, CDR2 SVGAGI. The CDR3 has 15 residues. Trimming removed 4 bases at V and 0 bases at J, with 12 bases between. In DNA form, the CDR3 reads TGTGCCAGCAGTTCTGACGGATCAATGAACACTGAAGCTTTCTTT. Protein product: CASSSDGSMNTEAFF.

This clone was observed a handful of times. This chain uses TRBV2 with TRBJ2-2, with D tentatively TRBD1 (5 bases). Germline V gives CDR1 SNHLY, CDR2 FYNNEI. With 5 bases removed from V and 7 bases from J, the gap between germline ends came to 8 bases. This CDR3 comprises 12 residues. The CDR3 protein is CASSQGIGELFF. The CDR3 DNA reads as TGTGCCAGCAGTCAGGGTATCGGGGAGCTGTTTTTT. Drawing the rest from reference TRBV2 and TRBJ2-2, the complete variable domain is EPEVTQTPSHQVTQMGQEVILRCVPISNHLYFYWYRQILGQKVEFLVSFYNNEISEKSEIFDDQFSVERPDGSNFTLKIRSTKLEDSAMYFCASSQGIGELFFGEGSRLTVL.

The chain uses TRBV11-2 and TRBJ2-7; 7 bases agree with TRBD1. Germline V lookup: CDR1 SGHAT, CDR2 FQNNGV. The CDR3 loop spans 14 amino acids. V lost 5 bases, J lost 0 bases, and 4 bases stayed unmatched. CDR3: CASSHGTDSYEQYF. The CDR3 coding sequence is TGTGCCAGCAGCCACGGGACAGACTCCTACGAGCAGTACTTC.

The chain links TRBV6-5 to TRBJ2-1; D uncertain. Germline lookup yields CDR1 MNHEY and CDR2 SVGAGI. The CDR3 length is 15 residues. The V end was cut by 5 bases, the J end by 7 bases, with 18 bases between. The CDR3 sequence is CASSPVTPVRNEQFF. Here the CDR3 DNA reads TGTGCCAGCAGTCCCGTCACGCCCGTGAGGAATGAGCAGTTCTTC.

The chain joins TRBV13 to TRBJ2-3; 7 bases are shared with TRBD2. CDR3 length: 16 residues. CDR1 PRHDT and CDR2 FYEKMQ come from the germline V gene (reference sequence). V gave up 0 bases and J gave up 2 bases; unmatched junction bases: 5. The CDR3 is CASSLGGAGDTDTQYF. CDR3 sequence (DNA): TGTGCCAGCAGCTTAGGTGGGGCGGGAGACACAGATACGCAGTATTTT.

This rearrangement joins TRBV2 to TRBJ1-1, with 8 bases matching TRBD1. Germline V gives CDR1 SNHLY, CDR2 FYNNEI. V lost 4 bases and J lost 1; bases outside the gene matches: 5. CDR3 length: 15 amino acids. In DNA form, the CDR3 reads TGTGCCAGCAGTGGGCAGGGGGCTGGGAACACTGAAGCTTTCTTT. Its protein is CASSGQGAGNTEAFF. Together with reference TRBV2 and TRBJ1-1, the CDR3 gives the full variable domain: EPEVTQTPSHQVTQMGQEVILRCVPISNHLYFYWYRQILGQKVEFLVSFYNNEISEKSEIFDDQFSVERPDGSNFTLKIRSTKLEDSAMYFCASSGQGAGNTEAFFGQGTRLTVV.

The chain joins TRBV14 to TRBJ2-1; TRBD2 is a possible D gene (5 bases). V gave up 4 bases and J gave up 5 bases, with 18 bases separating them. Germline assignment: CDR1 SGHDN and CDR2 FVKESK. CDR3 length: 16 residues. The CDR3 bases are TGTGCCAGCAGCCGTTCCTCGAGTAGCGCAAACAATGAGCAGTTCTTC. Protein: CASSRSSSSANNEQFF.

CDR3 loop: CASAVSGANVLTF. CDR3 nucleotides: TGTGCCAGCGCCGTATCTGGGGCCAACGTCCTGACTTTC. The gene calls are TRBV6-5 and TRBJ2-6; D unresolved. CDR1 and CDR2 from the germline V gene are MNHEY and SVGAGI. Trimming left V 8 bases short and J 1 base short, with 6 bases between. CDR3 length: 13 residues.

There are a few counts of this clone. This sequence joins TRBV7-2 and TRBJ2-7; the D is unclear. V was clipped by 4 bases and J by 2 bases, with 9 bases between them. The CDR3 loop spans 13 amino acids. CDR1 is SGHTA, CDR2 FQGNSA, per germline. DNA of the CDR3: TGTGCCAGCAGCTCAGCTTCCACCTACGAGCAGTACTTC. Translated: CASSSASTYEQYF.

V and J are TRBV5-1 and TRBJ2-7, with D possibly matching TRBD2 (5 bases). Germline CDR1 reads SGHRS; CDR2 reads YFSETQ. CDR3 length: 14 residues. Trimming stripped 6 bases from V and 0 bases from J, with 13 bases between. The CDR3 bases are TGCGCCAGCAATCCGGGGTCCAGCTCCTACGAGCAGTACTTC. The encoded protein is CASNPGSSSYEQYF. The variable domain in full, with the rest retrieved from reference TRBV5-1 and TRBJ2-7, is KAGVTQTPRYLIKTRGQQVTLSCSPISGHRSVSWYQQTPGQGLQFLFEYFSETQRNKGNFPGRFSGRQFSNSRSEMNVSTLELGDSALYLCASNPGSSSYEQYFGPGTRLTVT.

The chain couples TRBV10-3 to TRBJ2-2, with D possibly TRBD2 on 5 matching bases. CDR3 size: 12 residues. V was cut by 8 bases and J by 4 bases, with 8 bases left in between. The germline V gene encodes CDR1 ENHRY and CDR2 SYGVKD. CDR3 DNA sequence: TGTGCCATCGGACGGGGCACCGGGGAGCTGTTTTTT. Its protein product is CAIGRGTGELFF.

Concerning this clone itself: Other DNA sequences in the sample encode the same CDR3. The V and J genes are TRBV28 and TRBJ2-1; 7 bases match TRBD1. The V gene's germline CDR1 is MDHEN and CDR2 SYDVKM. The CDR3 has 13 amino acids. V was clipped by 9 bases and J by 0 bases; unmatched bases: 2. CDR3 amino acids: CASRQGSYNEQFF. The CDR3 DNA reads TGTGCCAGTAGACAGGGCTCCTACAATGAGCAGTTCTTC.

CDR3 sequence reads: CASSLAAVSGETQYF. The CDR3 coding sequence is TGTGCCAGCAGCTTAGCAGCAGTATCGGGCGAGACCCAGTACTTC. This chain links TRBV7-9 with TRBJ2-5; no clear D. Germline-derived CDR1 and CDR2 are SEHNR and FQNEAQ (reference sequence). The V and J ends lost 0 bases and 5 bases respectively, with 13 bases between them. This CDR3 spans 15 amino acids.

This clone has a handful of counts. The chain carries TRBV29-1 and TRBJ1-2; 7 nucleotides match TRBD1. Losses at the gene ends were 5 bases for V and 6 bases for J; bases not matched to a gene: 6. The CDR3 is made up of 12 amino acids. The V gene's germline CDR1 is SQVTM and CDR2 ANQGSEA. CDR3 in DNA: TGCAGCGTTTCGACAGGGTACGATGGCTACACCTTC. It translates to CSVSTGYDGYTF.

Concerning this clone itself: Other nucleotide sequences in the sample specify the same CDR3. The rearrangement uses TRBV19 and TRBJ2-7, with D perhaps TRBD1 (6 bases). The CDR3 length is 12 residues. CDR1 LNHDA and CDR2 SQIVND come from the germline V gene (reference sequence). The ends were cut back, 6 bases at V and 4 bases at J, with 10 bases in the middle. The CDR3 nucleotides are TGTGCCAGTAGCCCAAGGGGGTACGAGCAGTACTTC. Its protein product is CASSPRGYEQYF. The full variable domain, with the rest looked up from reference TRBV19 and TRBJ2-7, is DGGITQSPKYLFRKEGQNVTLSCEQNLNHDAMYWYRQDPGQGLRLIYYSQIVNDFQKGDIAEGYSVSREKKESFPLTVTSAQKNPTAFYLCASSPRGYEQYFGPGTRLTVT.